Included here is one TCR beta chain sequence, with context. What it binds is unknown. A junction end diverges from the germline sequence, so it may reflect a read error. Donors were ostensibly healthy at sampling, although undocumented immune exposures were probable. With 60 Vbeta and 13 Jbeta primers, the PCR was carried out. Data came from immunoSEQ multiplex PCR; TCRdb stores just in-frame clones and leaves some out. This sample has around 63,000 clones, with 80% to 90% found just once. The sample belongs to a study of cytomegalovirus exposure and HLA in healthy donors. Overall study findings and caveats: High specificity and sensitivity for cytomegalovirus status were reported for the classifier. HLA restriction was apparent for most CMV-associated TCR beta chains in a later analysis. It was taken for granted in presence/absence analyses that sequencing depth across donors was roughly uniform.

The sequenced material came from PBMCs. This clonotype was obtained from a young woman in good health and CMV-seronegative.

Here the CDR3 DNA reads TGTTCCAGCCAAGCCCTCCGGGACAATTCCTACAATGAGCAGTTCTTC. It specifies CSSQALRDNSYNEQFF. This sequence joins TRBV7-9 and TRBJ2-1; D might be TRBD1 (6 bases). This CDR3 spans 16 amino acids. Germline CDR1 is SEHNR and CDR2 is FQNEAQ (reference sequence).